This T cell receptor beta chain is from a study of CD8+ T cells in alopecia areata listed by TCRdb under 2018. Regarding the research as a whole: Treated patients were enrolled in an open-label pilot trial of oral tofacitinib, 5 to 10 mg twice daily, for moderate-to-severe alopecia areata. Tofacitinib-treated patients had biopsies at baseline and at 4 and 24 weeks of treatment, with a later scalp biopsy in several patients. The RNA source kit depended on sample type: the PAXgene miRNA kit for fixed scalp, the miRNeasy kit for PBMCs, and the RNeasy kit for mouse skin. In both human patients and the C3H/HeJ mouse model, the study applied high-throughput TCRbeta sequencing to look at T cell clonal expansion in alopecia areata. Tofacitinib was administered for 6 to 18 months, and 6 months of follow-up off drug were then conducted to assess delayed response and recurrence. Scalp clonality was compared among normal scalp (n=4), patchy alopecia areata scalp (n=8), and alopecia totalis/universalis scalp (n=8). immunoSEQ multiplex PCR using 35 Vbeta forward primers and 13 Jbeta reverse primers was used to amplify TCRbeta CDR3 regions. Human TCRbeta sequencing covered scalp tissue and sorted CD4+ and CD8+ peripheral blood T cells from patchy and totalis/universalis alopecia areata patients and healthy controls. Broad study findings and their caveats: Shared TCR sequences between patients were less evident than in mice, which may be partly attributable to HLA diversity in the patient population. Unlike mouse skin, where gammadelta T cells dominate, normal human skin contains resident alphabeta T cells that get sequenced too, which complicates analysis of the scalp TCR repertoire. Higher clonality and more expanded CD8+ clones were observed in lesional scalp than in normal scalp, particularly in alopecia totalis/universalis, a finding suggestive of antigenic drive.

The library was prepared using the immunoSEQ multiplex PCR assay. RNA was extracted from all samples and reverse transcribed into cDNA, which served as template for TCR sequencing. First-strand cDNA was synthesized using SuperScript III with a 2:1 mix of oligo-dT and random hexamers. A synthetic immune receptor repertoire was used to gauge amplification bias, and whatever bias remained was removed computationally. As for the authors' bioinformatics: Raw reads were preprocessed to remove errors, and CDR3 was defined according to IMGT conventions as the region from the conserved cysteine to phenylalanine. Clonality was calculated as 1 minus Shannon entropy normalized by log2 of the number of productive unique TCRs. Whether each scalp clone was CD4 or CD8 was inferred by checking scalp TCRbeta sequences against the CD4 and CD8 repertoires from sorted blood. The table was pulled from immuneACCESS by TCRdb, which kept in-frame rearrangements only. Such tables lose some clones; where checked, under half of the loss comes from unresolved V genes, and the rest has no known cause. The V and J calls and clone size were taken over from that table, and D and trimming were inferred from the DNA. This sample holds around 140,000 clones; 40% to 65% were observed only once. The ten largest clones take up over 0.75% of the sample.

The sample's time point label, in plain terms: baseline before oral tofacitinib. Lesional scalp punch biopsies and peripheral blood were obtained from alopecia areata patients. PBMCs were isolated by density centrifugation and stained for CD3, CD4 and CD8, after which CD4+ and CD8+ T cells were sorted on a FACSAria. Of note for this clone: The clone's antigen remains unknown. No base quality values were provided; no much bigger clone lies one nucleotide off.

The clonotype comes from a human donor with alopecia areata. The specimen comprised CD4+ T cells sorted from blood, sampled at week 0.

The bases are TGCGCCAGCAGCTTGGTTGGGACAGGAAACAATGAGCAGTTCTTC. This sequence encodes CASSLVGTGNNEQFF. This receptor chain uses TRBV5-1 and TRBJ2-1; TRBD1 matches 8 bases in the middle. Via the germline V gene, CDR1 is SGHRS and CDR2 YFSETQ. CDR3 length: 15 amino acids, cysteine to phenylalanine. Of the read, only the CDR3 DNA is kept; its 45 bases are in frame from base 1. Unmatched junction bases come to 4, with V trimmed by 0 bases and J by 5 bases.